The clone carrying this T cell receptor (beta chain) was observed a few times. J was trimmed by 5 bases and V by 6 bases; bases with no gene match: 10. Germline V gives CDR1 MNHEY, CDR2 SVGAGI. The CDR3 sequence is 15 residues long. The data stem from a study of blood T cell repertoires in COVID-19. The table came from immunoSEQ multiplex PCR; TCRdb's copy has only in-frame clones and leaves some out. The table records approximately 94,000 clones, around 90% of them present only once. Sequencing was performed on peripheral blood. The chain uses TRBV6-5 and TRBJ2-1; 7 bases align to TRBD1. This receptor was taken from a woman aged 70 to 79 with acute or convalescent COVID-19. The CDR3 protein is CASRPPGTANNEQFF. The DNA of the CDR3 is TGTGCCAGCAGACCCCCCGGGACAGCGAACAATGAGCAGTTCTTC.